Presented here are 22 T cell receptor beta chains from one specimen sequenced in a study of blood T cell repertoires in COVID-19. Clones were read by immunoSEQ multiplex PCR, and TCRdb kept only the in-frame ones, dropping some. The profile shows fewer than 95,000 clones, about nine tenths of them singletons. The sequencing input was peripheral blood. These receptor sequences come from a man in his 60s with acute or convalescent COVID-19.

The CDR3, as DNA: TGTGCCAGCAGCTTTGGCCAGGGAAGTGAAAAACTGTTTTTT. This encodes CASSFGQGSEKLFF. V usage is TRBV5-5 and J usage is TRBJ1-4; possibly TRBD1 for D (5 bases). This CDR3 comprises 14 residues. Trimming pared 2 bases from V and 7 bases from J, leaving 12 bases between. CDR1 is SGHKS, CDR2 YYEKEE, per germline (reference sequence).

The V gene is TRBV10-3, the J gene TRBJ1-1, with TRBD1 identical over 9 bases. Looked up from germline, CDR1 is ENHRY and CDR2 is SYGVKD. V gave up 5 bases and J gave up 4 bases; unmatched junction bases: 2. The CDR3 contains 13 residues. In DNA form, the CDR3 reads TGTGCCATCAGTCCGACAGGGGGCACTGAAGCTTTCTTT. It specifies CAISPTGGTEAFF.

The chain uses TRBV7-2 and TRBJ2-7; D not certain. The CDR3 length is 13 residues. CDR1 and CDR2 (germline): SGHTA, FQGNSA. V was shortened by 5 bases and J by 7 bases, with 15 bases between the two germline ends. The CDR3 region is CASSLPIDTEQYF. In DNA form, the CDR3 reads TGTGCCAGCAGCCTCCCTATAGATACGGAGCAGTACTTC.

This clone was observed a single time. The chain recombines TRBV29-1 with TRBJ2-1; 11 bases map to TRBD2. Germline trimming cut 5 bases from V and 4 bases from J; bases unmatched to any gene: 4. The germline V gene has CDR1 SQVTM and CDR2 ANQGSEA. The CDR3 is 14 amino acids. The DNA for the CDR3 is TGCAGCGTTCGCTTAGCGGGGGGGTACAATGAGCAGTTCTTC. This sequence encodes CSVRLAGGYNEQFF.

V gene TRBV28 combines with J gene TRBJ1-4; D is unresolved. Trimming took off 5 bases at V and 1 base at J, with 17 bases between the two ends. The CDR3 covers 17 residues. From germline, CDR1 is MDHEN and CDR2 SYDVKM. The CDR3 nucleotides read TGTGCCAGCAGTAGCATGGGCCCCCTGGGAACTAATGAAAAACTGTTTTTT. Amino acid sequence: CASSSMGPLGTNEKLFF.

The V and J genes are TRBV19 and TRBJ1-2; D unclear. Trimming removed 3 bases from V and 6 bases from J, with 11 bases in between. CDR3 length: 13 residues. Germline assignment: CDR1 LNHDA and CDR2 SQIVND (reference sequence). The CDR3 bases are TGTGCCAGTAGTATTAATGGCCGGGATGGCTACACCTTC. Translation gives CASSINGRDGYTF.

The rearrangement joins TRBV7-3 to TRBJ2-3; D is uncertain. CDR1 SGHTA and CDR2 FQGTGA come from the germline V gene. V dropped 1 base and J dropped 2 bases, with 10 bases sitting between them. This CDR3 is 15 amino acids long. The CDR3 DNA reads TGTGCCAGCAGCTTAAGTAGTTCCGCCACAGATACGCAGTATTTT. Translating gives CASSLSSSATDTQYF.

CDR3 nucleotides: TGTGCCAGCAGCTCCGGGATGGATATCGGGGAGCTGTTTTTT. Protein sequence: CASSSGMDIGELFF. The rearrangement joins TRBV9 to TRBJ2-2, with D perhaps TRBD2 (5 bases). CDR1 is SGDLS, CDR2 YYNGEE, per germline. The CDR3 length is 14 residues. The V and J ends lost 4 bases and 7 bases respectively, with 14 bases between them.

DNA for the CDR3: TGCAGCGTTGAAGCGTCGAACTATGGCTACACCTTC. It translates to CSVEASNYGYTF. The rearrangement uses TRBV29-1 and TRBJ1-2; D gene unclear. Germline V gene sequence: CDR1 SQVTM, CDR2 ANQGSEA. V lost 1 base and J lost 2, with 5 bases in between. This CDR3 is 12 amino acids long.

The V call is TRBV9, the J call TRBJ2-5, with D unclear. This CDR3 comprises 15 residues. The germline V gene has CDR1 SGDLS and CDR2 YYNGEE. Deletions cut 0 bases from V and 0 bases from J, with 9 bases between. CDR3 residues: CASSVGGHHQETQYF. CDR3 sequence (DNA): TGTGCCAGCAGCGTAGGTGGGCATCACCAAGAGACCCAGTACTTC.

In its sample, this clone was seen a few times. The rearrangement links TRBV6-2 or TRBV6-3 to TRBJ1-5, with D possibly matching TRBD1 (6 bases). Trimming removed 6 bases from V and 9 bases from J, with 21 bases in between. This CDR3 is built from 15 residues. CDR1 and CDR2 (germline): MNHEY, SVGEGT. The CDR3 protein is CASSNEDSPLRPQHF. DNA for the CDR3: TGTGCCAGCAGCAATGAGGACAGCCCTTTAAGGCCCCAGCATTTT.

The CDR3 loop is CASSLSTGQGARNQPQHF. In DNA, the CDR3 is TGTGCCAGCAGCCTAAGTACGGGACAGGGGGCCCGCAATCAGCCCCAGCATTTT. The J gene is TRBJ1-5, the V gene TRBV7-8; 12 bases line up with TRBD1. Trimming at V came to 5 bases and at J to 2 bases, leaving 10 bases not matched to a gene. Germline assignment: CDR1 SGHVS and CDR2 FQNEAQ. The CDR3 runs to 18 residues.

This chain connects TRBV10-3 to TRBJ1-6, with 10 bases fitting TRBD1. CDR3 length: 14 amino acids. CDR1 and CDR2 (germline): ENHRY, SYGVKD. V shed 5 bases and J 7 bases; nucleotides not matched to a gene: 2. CDR3 loop: CAISPGQGNSPLHF. As DNA, the CDR3 is TGTGCCATCAGTCCGGGACAGGGGAATTCACCCCTCCACTTT.

The gene calls are TRBV3-1 (or the pseudogene TRBV3-2) and TRBJ2-1; 8 bases agree with TRBD2. V shed 2 bases, J shed 9 bases, and the junction held 6 bases outside the gene matches. The germline V gene encodes CDR1 LGHDT and CDR2 YNNKEL (reference sequence). The CDR3 is made up of 14 amino acids. In DNA, the CDR3 is TGTGCCAGCAGCCAAACTCCAGCGGGAGTTGAGCAGTTCTTC. Its protein product is CASSQTPAGVEQFF.

The chain joins TRBV28 to TRBJ2-1; 11 bases align to TRBD2. Germline values: CDR1 MDHEN, CDR2 SYDVKM. The CDR3 length is 12 residues. V trimming: 9 bases; J trimming: 6 bases; junction bases outside the gene matches: 1. The CDR3 region is CASGLAGNEQFF. CDR3 bases: TGTGCCAGTGGACTAGCGGGCAATGAGCAGTTCTTC.

The chain employs TRBV6-5 and TRBJ1-4; D is perhaps TRBD1 (6 bases). This CDR3 region has 12 residues. The V end lost 6 bases, the J end lost 8 bases, and 10 bases lay between the germline ends. Germline V gives CDR1 MNHEY, CDR2 SVGAGI. Here the CDR3 reads CASSRGYEKLFF. The CDR3 bases are TGTGCCAGCAGCAGGGGTTACGAAAAACTGTTTTTT.

This sequence joins TRBV5-1 and TRBJ1-4; 8 bases are a match to TRBD1. V was pared by 2 bases and J by 8 bases, with 2 bases of the junction left unmatched. This CDR3 has 13 amino acids. Per the germline V gene, CDR1 is SGHRS and CDR2 is YFSETQ. Here the CDR3 DNA reads TGCGCCAGCAGCTTAACAGGGGGGGAAAAACTGTTTTTT. It is translated as CASSLTGGEKLFF. Looking up the rest from reference TRBV5-1 and TRBJ1-4 gives the full variable domain: KAGVTQTPRYLIKTRGQQVTLSCSPISGHRSVSWYQQTPGQGLQFLFEYFSETQRNKGNFPGRFSGRQFSNSRSEMNVSTLELGDSALYLCASSLTGGEKLFFGSGTQLSVL.

This chain connects TRBV9 to TRBJ2-1; 13 positions match TRBD2. Germline assignment: CDR1 SGDLS and CDR2 YYNGEE. V lost 4 bases and J lost 8; bases outside the gene matches: 3. The CDR3 sequence is 14 residues long. The CDR3 loop is CASSRTSGRYEQFF. CDR3 in DNA: TGTGCCAGCAGCCGGACTAGCGGGAGATATGAGCAGTTCTTC. The entire variable domain, with the rest obtained from reference TRBV9 and TRBJ2-1, is as follows: DSGVTQTPKHLITATGQRVTLRCSPRSGDLSVYWYQQSLDQGLQFLIQYYNGEERAKGNILERFSAQQFPDLHSELNLSSLELGDSALYFCASSRTSGRYEQFFGPGTRLTVL.

This clone has a handful of counts. The chain carries TRBV19 and TRBJ2-7, with a tentative D call TRBD1 (5 bases). The CDR3 is made up of 14 amino acids. V lost 8 bases to trimming and J lost 2 bases, with 16 bases between them. The germline V gene encodes CDR1 LNHDA and CDR2 SQIVND (reference sequence). This CDR3 reads CASRLATDTYEQYF. In DNA, the CDR3 is TGTGCCAGTCGACTCGCGACAGATACCTACGAGCAGTACTTC.

The chain employs TRBV24-1 and TRBJ1-2, with a tentative D call TRBD1 (5 bases). The CDR3 sequence is 12 residues long. Germline CDR1 is KGHDR and CDR2 is SFDVKD. Trimming cost V 1 base and J 10 bases, with 9 bases left between them. The CDR3 is CATSDFLDTYTF. In nucleotides, the CDR3 is TGTGCCACCAGTGATTTTTTGGACACCTACACCTTC.

The rearrangement joins TRBV4-1 to TRBJ1-2; 10 nucleotides align to TRBD1. Unmatched junction bases numbered 2, after V lost 1 base and J lost 6 bases. Germline V gene sequence: CDR1 MGHRA, CDR2 YSYEKL. This CDR3 has 14 amino acids. CDR3 in amino acids: CASSQVGTGDGYTF. In DNA, the CDR3 is TGCGCCAGCAGCCAAGTCGGGACAGGGGATGGCTACACCTTC.

In nucleotides, the CDR3 is TGTGCAAGTCGCTTAGAGCCACAGGTGTTCCTCGTCCATCGACCCGTTATGAACACTGAAGCTTTCTTT. This codes for CASRLEPQVFLVHRPVMNTEAFF. The chain links TRBV12-2 to TRBJ1-1; the table calls TRBD1, which could not be checked here. TRBV12-2 has pseudogene status. The CDR3 has 23 residues.